A selection of T cell receptor beta chains follows, all from one sample in a study of identical twins. TCRdb itself ran the 5' RACE reads through MiXCR, one entry per CDR3 protein. The table has 400,000 to 600,000 distinct CDR3 sequences, about 22% seen once. This same sample was also part of a study on yellow fever vaccine responses in identical twins.

Sequencing input: CD4+ T cells sorted from blood. Receptors were obtained from a woman aged 18-29 years in good health. CDR3s include the opening cysteine and the closing phenylalanine or tryptophan. The order of the fields is V gene, J gene, CDR3 protein.

>TRBV11-1|TRBJ2-2
CASSSVASGSMNTGELFF
>TRBV12-3/TRBV12-4|TRBJ2-1
CASRSLGNEQFF
>TRBV11-1|TRBJ2-1
CASSLRRDSVYNEQFF
>TRBV2|TRBJ2-2
CASSFISGGPFGELFF
>TRBV12-3/TRBV12-4|TRBJ2-1
CASKGTGKGVNEQFF
>TRBV3-1|TRBJ2-7
CASSPSVYEQYF
>TRBV5-8|TRBJ2-2
CASRFSLRGETGELFF
>TRBV15|TRBJ1-1
CATSGDRGDTEAFF
>TRBV14|TRBJ1-6
CASSPYPGQGKSPLHF
>TRBV5-1|TRBJ2-3
CASSGTRNTDTQYF
>TRBV20-1|TRBJ2-5
CSAPGTPETQYF
>TRBV5-1|TRBJ2-3
CASSLLGQGIGDTQYF
>TRBV7-2|TRBJ2-2
CASTDDSGRNGELFF
>TRBV12-3/TRBV12-4|TRBJ2-1
CASSRSGRGDNEQFF
>TRBV15|TRBJ2-1
CATSTPGGLAGVHNEQFF
>TRBV4-1|TRBJ2-1
CASSPSAGGYNEQFF
>TRBV4-1|TRBJ2-4
CASSQDPDHRGYF
>TRBV19|TRBJ2-1
CASSMVQKGHNEQFF
>TRBV7-6|TRBJ2-1
CASSFLQAPTEQFF
>TRBV5-5|TRBJ2-1
CASSLAADIRYNEQFF
>TRBV10-3|TRBJ2-7
CAISGGQVNYEQYF
>TRBV3-1|TRBJ2-7
CASSQALTSGSAYEQYF
>TRBV16|TRBJ2-3
CASSPRGGGLTDTQYF
>TRBV2|TRBJ2-7
CASSEESGQGYEQYF
>TRBV6-2/TRBV6-3|TRBJ2-5
CASSYFDRQETQYF
>TRBV20-1|TRBJ1-6
CSARGPGSNSPLHF
>TRBV6-1|TRBJ2-6
CASRADPLLANVLTF
>TRBV28|TRBJ2-1
CASVETRPSSYNEQFF
>TRBV28|TRBJ2-1
CASRGGGTSGDNEQFF
>TRBV11-3|TRBJ2-1
CASSSWTTAYNEQFF
>TRBV5-1|TRBJ2-1
CASSLIRDGYNEQFF
>TRBV20-1|TRBJ2-7
CSARPGLVGEQYF
>TRBV12-3/TRBV12-4|TRBJ2-1
CATAGGSKNEQFF
>TRBV18|TRBJ2-1
CASSPTQTNSYNEQFF
>TRBV12-3/TRBV12-4|TRBJ1-2
CASKDKDRDGYTF
>TRBV10-3|TRBJ1-2
CAISESRVPNYGYTF
>TRBV5-6|TRBJ2-7
CASSLPTGTSYEQYF
>TRBV28|TRBJ1-2
CASSSPIHGNGYTF
>TRBV7-9|TRBJ2-4
CASSYRDGNIQYF
>TRBV6-1|TRBJ2-1
CASTAMVAGGPSYNEQFF
>TRBV20-1|TRBJ2-5
CSARDLLALPTQYF
>TRBV6-6|TRBJ1-5
CASSYGTETSNQPQHF
>TRBV5-6|TRBJ2-5
CASSLFDRSGETQYF
>TRBV10-3|TRBJ2-7
CATGRDNYEQYF
>TRBV19|TRBJ1-1
CASWGFGLKKRNTEAFF
>TRBV12-3/TRBV12-4|TRBJ1-1
CASSKRSGDESEAFF
>TRBV19|TRBJ1-2
CASSTGQGNYGYTF
>TRBV27|TRBJ2-2
CASRQPGFTGELFF
>TRBV12-3/TRBV12-4|TRBJ2-3
CASSLRGGDTQYF
>TRBV5-5|TRBJ1-1
CASSFQGELAEAFF
>TRBV6-5|TRBJ2-7
CASSYSDSGVNEQYF
>TRBV10-3|TRBJ2-2
CAISGRPSGSVNTGELFF
>TRBV20-1|TRBJ2-7
CSAGTGGPHEQYF
>TRBV20-1|TRBJ2-7
CSAYGTSGNSYEQYF
>TRBV13|TRBJ2-1
CASSLVGRAVNEQFF
>TRBV12-3/TRBV12-4|TRBJ1-6
CASSGQFSNSPLHF
>TRBV5-1|TRBJ1-6
CASSLGPADNSPLHF
>TRBV12-3/TRBV12-4|TRBJ2-1
CASSLLAGGSRFF
>TRBV6-1|TRBJ1-2
CASSRDRVEGYTF
>TRBV6-1|TRBJ1-6
CASSPGGANSPLHF